This is a list of T cell receptor beta chains from one sample in a study of blood T cell repertoires in COVID-19. Clones were sequenced by immunoSEQ multiplex PCR, and TCRdb holds only the in-frame ones, with some missing. The repertoire holds about 200,000 clones, with just under 85% as singletons. The sample comprised peripheral blood. The receptors shown here come from a man in his 60s with COVID-19, enrolled during active disease. Each CDR3 is given with its conserved first and last residue. The order of the fields is J gene, V gene, D gene, clone size, CDR3 protein, CDR3 DNA. D genes are given only for firm matches. The size entry is marked missing in some rows and otherwise reads once, few, many or a size class.

TRBJ1-5 TRBV6-5 NA NA CASSFDGQSNQPQHF TGTGCCAGCAGTTTCGACGGACAGAGCAATCAGCCCCAGCATTTT
TRBJ1-4 TRBV5-1 NA NA CASSQQPSGGVNEKLFF TGCGCCAGCAGCCAGCAACCCTCGGGGGGGGTTAATGAAAAACTGTTTTTT
TRBJ1-3 TRBV4-2 NA NA CASSQGGLGNTIYF TGTGCCAGCAGCCAAGGGGGGCTCGGAAACACCATATATTTT
TRBJ2-6 TRBV24-1 NA once CATSDGPGANVLTF TGTGCCACCAGTGATGGGCCTGGGGCCAACGTCCTGACTTTC
TRBJ2-7 TRBV7-3 TRBD1 NA CASSTRTGVYEQYF TGTGCCAGCAGCACGAGGACAGGGGTCTACGAGCAGTACTTC
TRBJ2-1 TRBV5-1 TRBD1 NA CASSSAQGARDEQFF TGCGCCAGCAGCTCTGCACAGGGGGCTAGGGATGAGCAGTTCTTC
TRBJ2-6 TRBV3-1/TRBV3-2 TRBD2 NA CASSQDPGGGANVLTF TGTGCCAGCAGCCAAGACCCGGGAGGTGGGGCCAACGTCCTGACTTTC
TRBJ1-1 TRBV19 NA NA CASRPVDSGDTEAFF TGTGCCAGTAGGCCCGTGGACTCGGGTGACACTGAAGCTTTCTTT
TRBJ1-2 TRBV13 TRBD1 once CASSLAPGGGYTF TGTGCCAGCAGCTTAGCCCCAGGGGGTGGCTACACCTTC
TRBJ1-1 TRBV10-2 TRBD1 NA CASSSTGFSTEAFF TGCGCCAGCAGTTCGACAGGGTTTAGCACTGAAGCTTTCTTT
TRBJ1-2 TRBV2 NA NA CASSLADYGYTF TGTGCCAGCAGTCTTGCAGACTATGGCTACACCTTC
TRBJ2-1 TRBV7-2 TRBD1 NA CASSATTGLYNEQFF TGTGCCAGCAGCGCTACGACAGGGTTATACAATGAGCAGTTCTTC
TRBJ1-4 TRBV5-1 NA NA CASSLEGGEKLFF TGCGCCAGCAGCTTAGAAGGGGGAGAAAAACTGTTTTTT
TRBJ1-1 TRBV5-6 TRBD1 NA CASSSQGMAEAFF TGTGCCAGCAGCTCACAGGGGATGGCTGAAGCTTTCTTT
TRBJ1-3 TRBV27 NA NA CASTSGESNTIYF TGTGCCAGCACCTCGGGGGAGTCGAACACCATATATTTT
TRBJ1-2 TRBV9 NA NA CASSVGQGYGYTF TGTGCCAGCAGCGTAGGGCAGGGATATGGCTACACCTTC
TRBJ2-7 TRBV28 TRBD2 NA CASSLGGGYSYEQYF TGTGCCAGCAGTTTAGGCGGGGGATACTCCTACGAGCAGTACTTC
TRBJ1-3 TRBV30 NA NA CAWSVTGGSSGNTIYF TGTGCCTGGAGTGTGACGGGGGGCAGCTCTGGAAACACCATATATTTT
TRBJ1-5 TRBV23-1 NA once CASSPLKGSRVLGQPQHF TGCGCCAGCAGTCCATTAAAGGGAAGCAGGGTTTTGGGTCAGCCCCAGCATTTT
TRBJ1-4 TRBV6-1 NA NA CASSEVLVSLSFF TGTGCCAGCAGTGAAGTTTTGGTCAGTCTTTCGTTTTTT
TRBJ2-4 TRBV7-6 NA NA CASSPRTAVLAKNIQYF TGTGCCAGCAGCCCTCGAACAGCCGTTCTAGCCAAAAACATTCAGTACTTC
TRBJ2-5 TRBV2 NA once CASSPLSTTQYF TGTGCCAGCAGCCCCCTGAGCACGACCCAGTACTTC
TRBJ1-4 TRBV7-3 NA NA CASSLSGQYNEKLFF TGTGCCAGCAGCTTAAGCGGACAGTATAATGAAAAACTGTTTTTT